A single sample is the source of the 18 T cell receptor beta chains below, sequenced in a study of shared clonotypes between healthy human individuals. The table came from immunoSEQ multiplex PCR; TCRdb's copy has only in-frame clones and leaves some out. The sample includes 2 million to 3 million clones, about 92% seen only once; the top ten take around 0.14%. The sequencing sample was made of naive CD4+ T cells sorted from blood. Noted subset: CD45RA+ positively selected. Receptors were obtained from a man aged 18 to 29 in good health.

The chain combines TRBV12-5 with TRBJ2-3; the match to TRBD2 covers 14 bases. CDR1 and CDR2 (germline): LGHNT, FRNRAP. After removal of 6 bases from V and 3 bases from J, the junction contained 8 bases not matched to a gene. The CDR3 consists of 17 residues. The CDR3 DNA sequence: TGTGCTAGTGGATCCGGGACTAGCGGGAGTGGGACAGATACGCAGTATTTT. Amino acids: CASGSGTSGSGTDTQYF.

CDR3: CASSPDRGRTGELFF. CDR3 DNA sequence: TGTGCCAGCTCACCGGACAGGGGAAGGACCGGGGAGCTGTTTTTT. The gene calls are TRBV18 and TRBJ2-2; TRBD1 matches 9 bases. The trim removed 3 bases at V and 5 bases at J, leaving 4 bases unmatched. Looked up from germline, CDR1 is KGHSH and CDR2 is LQKENI. The CDR3 is made up of 15 amino acids.

Worth noting for this clone: Other nucleotide sequences in the sample specify the same CDR3. This sequence joins TRBV27 and TRBJ1-1; D not certain. CDR1 is MNHEY, CDR2 SMNVEV, per germline (reference sequence). Trimming took 0 bases from V and 4 from J, leaving 6 bases between them. The CDR3 consists of 13 residues. The CDR3 loop reads CASSLSGSTEAFF. The DNA for the CDR3 is TGTGCCAGCAGTTTATCAGGGTCCACTGAAGCTTTCTTT.

V is TRBV5-1 and J is TRBJ2-7; 9 nucleotides agree with TRBD1. Germline V gene sequence: CDR1 SGHRS, CDR2 YFSETQ. This CDR3 has 14 amino acids. J gave up 0 bases and V 5 bases, and 3 bases lay outside the gene matches. The CDR3 loop is CASRGQGPSYEQYF. CDR3 nucleotide sequence: TGCGCCAGCAGGGGACAGGGCCCCTCCTACGAGCAGTACTTC.

V and J are TRBV6-1 and TRBJ2-6, with D unclear. The germline V gene has CDR1 MNHNS and CDR2 SASEGT. V dropped 6 bases and J dropped 4 bases, with 10 bases sitting between them. The CDR3 sequence is 14 residues long. The CDR3 here is CASRPGSGANVLTF. DNA for the CDR3: TGTGCCAGCAGGCCCGGATCAGGGGCCAACGTCCTGACTTTC.

This chain uses TRBV25-1 with TRBJ1-2; 7 nucleotides line up with TRBD1. The CDR3 runs 14 residues. V shed 1 base, J shed 8 bases, and the junction held 7 bases outside the gene matches. Germline values: CDR1 MGHDK, CDR2 SYGVNS. The CDR3 protein is CASSESKGAQGYTF. In DNA, the CDR3 is TGTGCCAGCAGTGAATCAAAGGGGGCTCAAGGCTACACCTTC.

This chain uses TRBV11-3 with TRBJ2-2; D is perhaps TRBD1 (6 bases). Germline CDR1 is SGHNT and CDR2 is YENEEA. V lost 0 bases, J lost 1 base, and 9 bases lay in between. The length of the CDR3 is 16 residues. Written as DNA, the CDR3 is TGTGCCAGCAGCTTAGATGGGGGCAAGAACACCGGGGAGCTGTTTTTT. Its protein is CASSLDGGKNTGELFF.

The chain is built from TRBV2 and TRBJ1-2; D is perhaps TRBD1 (6 bases). Germline CDR1 and CDR2: SNHLY and FYNNEI. The CDR3 is made up of 14 amino acids. Trimming took off 8 bases at V and 1 base at J, with 14 bases between the two ends. This chain's CDR3 is CASGQNGFNYGYTF. The CDR3 DNA sequence: TGTGCCAGCGGACAGAACGGCTTTAACTATGGCTACACCTTC.

The CDR3 loop is CASSLRSGESTDTQYF. CDR3 in DNA: TGTGCCAGCAGCTTACGTAGCGGGGAGAGCACAGATACGCAGTATTTT. The rearrangement links TRBV11-3 to TRBJ2-3, with 8 bases fitting TRBD2. Germline loops: CDR1 SGHNT, CDR2 YENEEA. The V and J ends lost 2 bases and 0 bases, in that order; junction bases with no gene match: 4. This CDR3 is built from 16 residues.

The V call is TRBV2, the J call TRBJ1-4, with no clear D. This CDR3 is built from 14 residues. V lost 3 bases and J lost 8, with 13 bases in between. Per germline, CDR1 SNHLY and CDR2 FYNNEI. The CDR3: CASSDDTLGEKLFF. The CDR3 DNA reads TGTGCCAGCAGTGATGATACCCTAGGGGAAAAACTGTTTTTT.

To note about this clone: The same CDR3 is also encoded by other DNA sequences in this sample. This chain uses TRBV18 with TRBJ2-5; D not resolved. The CDR3 covers 14 residues. CDR1 and CDR2 from the germline V gene are KGHSH and LQKENI. Trimming took off 0 bases at V and 2 bases at J, with 7 bases between the two ends. The CDR3 region is CASSPPVGQETQYF. CDR3 nucleotide sequence: TGTGCCAGCTCACCACCGGTCGGGCAAGAGACCCAGTACTTC.

The rearrangement joins TRBV19 to TRBJ1-1, with D perhaps TRBD1 (6 bases). Germline V gene lookup returns CDR1 LNHDA and CDR2 SQIVND (reference sequence). This CDR3 has 14 amino acids. V dropped 5 bases and J dropped 5 bases, with 15 bases sitting between them. The CDR3 sequence is CASSRAGVGTEAFF. DNA of the CDR3: TGTGCCAGTAGTCGGGCAGGGGTGGGTACTGAAGCTTTCTTT.

The genes are TRBV7-9 and TRBJ2-2; 8 positions match TRBD2. J gave up 4 bases and V 5 bases, and 18 bases lay outside the gene matches. The germline CDR1 and CDR2 sequences are SEHNR and FQNEAQ (reference sequence). The CDR3 sequence is 19 residues long. The CDR3 DNA is TGTGCCAGCAGCCCGGCGAGTAACGGGAGGGCGGGTTTCACCGGGGAGCTGTTTTTT. It is translated as CASSPASNGRAGFTGELFF.

To note about this clone: The sample holds other DNA sequences that translate to the same CDR3. The CDR3 here is CASSLAGGSTGELFF. The CDR3 DNA reads TGTGCCAGCAGCTTAGCGGGAGGGAGTACCGGGGAGCTGTTTTTT. J is TRBJ2-2 and V is TRBV7-6; 7 bases are shared with TRBD2. Germline CDR1 is SGHVS and CDR2 is FNYEAQ. Trimming cost V 0 bases and J 5 bases; bases outside gene matches: 3. The CDR3 covers 15 residues.

This clone was detected once. This chain links TRBV28 with TRBJ1-2, with TRBD1 identical over 7 bases. Trimming cost V 8 bases and J 4 bases; bases outside gene matches: 4. The V gene's germline CDR1 is MDHEN and CDR2 SYDVKM. The CDR3 has 12 amino acids. In DNA form, the CDR3 reads TGTGCCAGCGGGGACAGCCTCTATGGCTACACCTTC. Amino acid sequence: CASGDSLYGYTF.

This sequence joins TRBV4-1 and TRBJ1-4; 8 nucleotides match TRBD1. Trimming removed 0 bases from V and 5 bases from J; junction bases left unmatched: 17. The length of the CDR3 is 20 residues. Germline values: CDR1 MGHRA, CDR2 YSYEKL. The CDR3 DNA reads as TGCGCCAGCAGCCAAGAATGGGAAAGAAGGGGGACAGGAGAGAATGAAAAACTGTTTTTT. Protein sequence: CASSQEWERRGTGENEKLFF.

The chain uses TRBV7-2 and TRBJ2-5; the D gene is possibly TRBD2 (6 bases). CDR1 SGHTA and CDR2 FQGNSA come from the germline V gene. This CDR3 spans 14 amino acids. The V and J ends lost 3 bases and 5 bases respectively, with 13 bases between them. This chain's CDR3 is CASSFGGPGETQYF. In nucleotides, the CDR3 is TGTGCCAGCAGCTTCGGAGGGCCGGGGGAGACCCAGTACTTC.

In its sample, this clone was seen a few times. The identical CDR3 is also encoded by other nucleotide sequences in the sample. The chain employs TRBV18 and TRBJ1-5; a possible D gene is TRBD1 (6 bases). V lost 3 bases to trimming and J lost 3 bases, with 12 bases between them. The CDR3 sequence is 15 residues long. The V gene's germline CDR1 is KGHSH and CDR2 LQKENI. The DNA for the CDR3 is TGTGCCAGCTCACCGAAGACAGGCAACAATCAGCCCCAGCATTTT. Translation: CASSPKTGNNQPQHF.